The 22 T cell receptor beta chains in this list originate from one sample, sequenced in a study of CD8 T cells in Susac syndrome. It was with random hexamers that 0.5 to 1 ug RNA was reverse transcribed. TCRdb reprocessed the immunoSEQ multiplex PCR reads with MiXCR, giving one entry per CDR3 protein. The sample lists 330,000 or so distinct CDR3 sequences, roughly 90% occurring once. The sequencing sample was made of CD8+ T cells from PBMCs. The receptors come from a human donor with multiple sclerosis.

The chain recombines TRBV6-5 with TRBJ2-1; tentatively, D is TRBD2 (6 bases). The CDR3 length is 15 residues. V shed 0 bases and J shed 7 bases, with 13 bases lying between them. From germline, CDR1 is MNHEY and CDR2 SVGAGI. The CDR3 sequence: CASSYSEGIGNEQFF. In DNA, the CDR3 is TGTGCCAGCAGTTACTCGGAGGGTATCGGTAATGAGCAGTTCTTC.

The V and J genes are TRBV7-9 and TRBJ1-1; D is perhaps TRBD1 (5 bases). Germline V lookup: CDR1 SEHNR, CDR2 FQNEAQ (reference sequence). Deletions cut 4 bases from V and 5 bases from J, with 11 bases between. This CDR3 contains 13 residues. The CDR3 region is CASSSSRVTEAFF. The CDR3 DNA follows: TGTGCCAGCAGCTCCTCCAGGGTTACTGAAGCTTTCTTT. Variable domain in full (rest from reference TRBV7-9 and TRBJ1-1): DTGVSQNPRHKITKRGQNVTFRCDPISEHNRLYWYRQTLGQGPEFLTYFQNEAQLEKSRLLSDRFSAERPKGSFSTLEIQRTEQGDSAMYLCASSSSRVTEAFFGQGTRLTVV.

The V and J genes are TRBV11-2 and TRBJ2-1; 13 bases are shared with TRBD2. The CDR3 totals 23 residues. Germline lookup yields CDR1 SGHAT and CDR2 FQNNGV. V lost 5 bases, J lost 2 bases, and 24 bases stayed unmatched. The CDR3 DNA reads as TGTGCCAGCAGCCTCAGTCCCGGGACAGGGCCCGGGACTAGCGGGAACCCCTACAATGAGCAGTTCTTC. Its protein product is CASSLSPGTGPGTSGNPYNEQFF.

This clonotype was observed a handful of times. The rearrangement joins TRBV6-1 to TRBJ1-5; unclear D gene. The V gene lost 6 bases and the J gene lost 0 bases, with 6 bases spanning the gap. Germline V gene lookup returns CDR1 MNHNS and CDR2 SASEGT. This CDR3 spans 13 amino acids. The CDR3 region is CASRVYSNQPQHF. CDR3 sequence (DNA): TGTGCCAGCAGGGTTTATAGCAATCAGCCCCAGCATTTT.

The rearrangement links TRBV29-1 to TRBJ1-2; weak D call: TRBD1 (5 bases). The germline CDR1 and CDR2 sequences are SQVTM and ANQGSEA. The ends were cut back, 4 bases at V and 5 bases at J, with 8 bases in the middle. The CDR3 extends over 11 amino acids. The CDR3 nucleotides are TGCAGCGTTGGGGGCGCTTATGGCTACACCTTC. This gives the protein CSVGGAYGYTF.

V gene TRBV9 combines with J gene TRBJ1-4; D is undetermined. The CDR3 is 14 residues long. Germline CDR1 and CDR2: SGDLS and YYNGEE. V was pared by 0 bases and J by 3 bases, with 6 bases between. The CDR3 nucleotides read TGTGCCAGCAGCGTAGGGCTAGCTAATGAAAAACTGTTTTTT. This sequence encodes CASSVGLANEKLFF. The full variable domain, with the rest looked up from reference TRBV9 and TRBJ1-4, is DSGVTQTPKHLITATGQRVTLRCSPRSGDLSVYWYQQSLDQGLQFLIQYYNGEERAKGNILERFSAQQFPDLHSELNLSSLELGDSALYFCASSVGLANEKLFFGSGTQLSVL.

This sequence joins TRBV4-3 and TRBJ2-3, with 10 bases matching TRBD2. The length of the CDR3 is 19 residues. Germline CDR1 LGHNA, CDR2 YSLEER. The J segment lost 2 bases and the V segment lost 1 base, leaving 12 bases of the junction unmatched. CDR3 sequence reads: CASSQGAGLAGDYTDTQYF. Here the CDR3 DNA reads TGCGCCAGCAGCCAAGGCGCGGGGCTAGCGGGGGACTACACAGATACGCAGTATTTT.

The gene calls are TRBV20-1 and TRBJ2-7; D is uncertain. Trimming removed 2 bases at V and 0 bases at J, with 14 bases between. Germline-derived CDR1 and CDR2 are DFQATT and SNEGSKA (reference sequence). This CDR3 contains 15 residues. CDR3 DNA sequence: TGCAGTGCTAGATCCCCGGGCCCGTTCTCCTACGAGCAGTACTTC. As protein: CSARSPGPFSYEQYF.

The chain employs TRBV4-3 and TRBJ2-7; maybe TRBD2 (6 bases). The CDR3 has 15 residues. V was clipped by 0 bases and J by 3 bases, with 12 bases between them. Germline values: CDR1 LGHNA, CDR2 YSLEER. The DNA for the CDR3 is TGCGCCAGCAGCCAAGATATGGCAGCGGGCTACGAGCAGTACTTC. This codes for CASSQDMAAGYEQYF.

V usage is TRBV18 and J usage is TRBJ2-5, with TRBD1 matching over 7 bases. Germline lookup yields CDR1 KGHSH and CDR2 LQKENI. Trimming at V came to 5 bases and at J to 9 bases, leaving 9 bases not matched to a gene. The CDR3 length is 13 residues. In nucleotides, the CDR3 is TGTGCCAGCTCATGGGACGAAGGGGGCGCCCAGTACTTC. Translated: CASSWDEGGAQYF.

The chain employs TRBV13 and TRBJ2-5; D unclear. The CDR3 runs 14 residues. Per the germline V gene, CDR1 is PRHDT and CDR2 is FYEKMQ (reference sequence). V dropped 5 bases and J dropped 2 bases, with 12 bases sitting between them. CDR3 sequence reads: CASSRPRPQETQYF. CDR3 DNA: TGTGCCAGCAGCCGTCCAAGACCTCAAGAGACCCAGTACTTC.

This sequence joins TRBV19 and TRBJ1-2; D is possibly TRBD1 (5 bases). With 5 bases removed from V and 2 bases from J, the gap between germline ends came to 15 bases. CDR1 is LNHDA, CDR2 SQIVND, per germline (reference sequence). The CDR3 length is 15 residues. The CDR3 nucleotides read TGTGCCAGTAGTTTCACAGGTCGGGGCAACTATGGCTACACCTTC. Translated: CASSFTGRGNYGYTF.

V gene TRBV12-5 combines with J gene TRBJ2-1, with D uncertain. Germline-derived CDR1 and CDR2 are LGHNT and FRNRAP. Trimming stripped 6 bases from V and 3 bases from J, with 9 bases between. The CDR3 is 13 residues long. CDR3 in amino acids: CASGPNLYNEQFF. The DNA for the CDR3 is TGTGCTAGTGGCCCCAACCTCTACAATGAGCAGTTCTTC.

The rearrangement uses TRBV27 and TRBJ1-1; D gene uncertain. The germline gives CDR1 MNHEY, CDR2 SMNVEV (reference sequence). The CDR3 covers 13 residues. V was trimmed by 3 bases and J by 8 bases, leaving 13 bases between them. The CDR3 sequence is CASSFSDGWEAFF. CDR3 sequence (DNA): TGTGCCAGCAGTTTTTCCGACGGGTGGGAAGCTTTCTTT.

The chain joins TRBV15 to TRBJ2-7; 7 bases align to TRBD1. Germline V CDR1 and CDR2: LNHNV, YYDKDF (reference sequence). Trimming took 0 bases from V and 6 from J; bases not matched to a gene: 2. This CDR3 is 13 amino acids long. The CDR3 DNA reads TGTGCCACCAGCAGAGATGCAGGGGGCGAGCAGTACTTC. It specifies CATSRDAGGEQYF.

The gene calls are TRBV12-3 or TRBV12-4 and TRBJ2-1, with 7 nucleotides matching TRBD1. The CDR3 runs 13 residues. Losses at the gene ends were 6 bases for V and 7 bases for J; bases not matched to a gene: 6. DNA for the CDR3: TGTGCCAGCAGATCGACAGGGTTTAATGAGCAGTTCTTC. Its translation: CASRSTGFNEQFF.

This clonotype was detected only once. V is TRBV30 and J is TRBJ1-2, with no clear D. V lost 0 bases to trimming and J lost 4 bases, with 6 bases between them. The germline CDR1 and CDR2 sequences are GTSNPN and SVGIG (reference sequence). The CDR3 contains 12 residues. The CDR3 here is CAWSVQVYGYTF. Written as DNA, the CDR3 is TGTGCCTGGAGTGTGCAGGTCTATGGCTACACCTTC.

This chain links TRBV7-9 with TRBJ2-2; tentatively, D is TRBD1 (6 bases). Trimming cost V 5 bases and J 4 bases, with 11 bases left between them. CDR1 SEHNR and CDR2 FQNEAQ come from the germline V gene (reference sequence). The CDR3 is 14 residues long. The DNA of the CDR3 is TGTGCCAGCAGCACAGGGTTTACCACCGGGGAGCTGTTTTTT. It is translated as CASSTGFTTGELFF.

The chain joins TRBV14 to TRBJ2-7; D ambiguous. Trimming left V 3 bases short and J 3 bases short, with 18 bases between. The CDR3 has 16 amino acids. Looked up from germline, CDR1 is SGHDN and CDR2 is FVKESK. CDR3 sequence reads: CASSHRTANLYYEQYF. CDR3 DNA: TGTGCCAGCAGCCATCGGACCGCCAATCTTTACTACGAGCAGTACTTC.

This chain joins TRBV4-3 and TRBJ2-5; 8 bases are a match to TRBD2. V shed 8 bases, J shed 4 bases, and the junction held 12 bases outside the gene matches. This CDR3 comprises 15 residues. Germline values: CDR1 LGHNA, CDR2 YSLEER. The CDR3 reads CASRSRAGGRETQYF. CDR3 DNA sequence: TGCGCCAGCCGTTCACGTGCGGGGGGAAGAGAGACCCAGTACTTC.

The V gene is TRBV20-1, the J gene TRBJ1-5; D remains unclear. Germline CDR1 is DFQATT and CDR2 is SNEGSKA (reference sequence). There are 14 residues in the CDR3. The V end lost 6 bases, the J end lost 2 bases, and 14 bases lay between the germline ends. CDR3 region: CSAEEGIGNQPQHF. The CDR3 coding sequence is TGCAGTGCCGAGGAGGGTATCGGCAATCAGCCCCAGCATTTT.

A few counts support this clonotype. The rearrangement uses TRBV6-5 and TRBJ1-1; unclear D gene. The CDR3 runs to 15 residues. CDR1 is MNHEY and CDR2 is SVGAGI in the germline V gene. Trimming took 4 bases from V and 0 from J, leaving 12 bases between them. CDR3 DNA sequence: TGTGCCAGCAGTTTAGAGGACGGCTTGAACACTGAAGCTTTCTTT. Its translation: CASSLEDGLNTEAFF.